One and the same sample provided the 16 T cell receptor beta chains below, sequenced in a study of cytomegalovirus exposure and HLA in healthy donors. The PCR had 60 Vbeta and 13 Jbeta primers. TCRdb keeps only in-frame clones here, not all; method: immunoSEQ multiplex PCR. The sample comprises about 90,000 clones, roughly 80% of which are singletons, and roughly 2.5% rests with the top ten. The sequencing input was PBMCs. The receptors come from a young man in good health and CMV-seronegative.

V is TRBV19 and J is TRBJ1-6; D possibly corresponds to TRBD1 (5 bases). V was trimmed by 6 bases and J by 9 bases, leaving 18 bases between them. The CDR3 has 15 residues. The germline V gene encodes CDR1 LNHDA and CDR2 SQIVND (reference sequence). The CDR3 reads CASSKGEVVSSPLHF. The CDR3 nucleotides are TGTGCCAGTAGCAAAGGGGAGGTGGTAAGTTCACCCCTCCACTTT.

The chain employs TRBV5-4 and TRBJ2-7; the match to TRBD1 covers 9 bases. The CDR3 is made up of 15 amino acids. Germline values: CDR1 SGHNT, CDR2 YYREEE (reference sequence). J lost 9 bases, V lost 6 bases, and 16 bases had no gene match. The CDR3 DNA sequence: TGTGCCAGCATGAGACCGGGACAGGGAGACTCTGGGCAGTACTTC. As protein: CASMRPGQGDSGQYF.

The CDR3 is CASSLPDRGRSGYTF. In DNA form, the CDR3 reads TGTGCCAGCAGTTTGCCGGACAGGGGGAGGAGTGGCTACACCTTC. V is TRBV28 and J is TRBJ1-2, with 10 bases that match TRBD1. J was trimmed by 7 bases and V by 3 bases; bases with no gene match: 8. CDR1 MDHEN and CDR2 SYDVKM come from the germline V gene. This CDR3 contains 15 residues.

Points on this clone: The junction does not match germline at one end; this may be a read error. J is TRBJ1-2 and V is TRBV18, with a possible D match to TRBD1 (6 bases). The germline V gene encodes CDR1 KGHSH and CDR2 LQKENI. This CDR3 region has 14 residues. CDR3 sequence: CASPPVQGDYGYTF. The CDR3 nucleotides read TGTGCCAGCCCACCTGTACAGGGTGACTATGGCTACACCTTC.

The rearrangement uses TRBV7-2 and TRBJ2-7; 10 nucleotides match TRBD1. The CDR3 sequence is 15 residues long. From germline, CDR1 is SGHTA and CDR2 FQGNSA. V lost 1 base and J lost 7; bases outside the gene matches: 7. CDR3: CASSLGGQGTLEQYF. CDR3 sequence (DNA): TGTGCCAGCAGCTTAGGGGGACAGGGGACCTTAGAGCAGTACTTC.

The rearrangement joins TRBV9 to TRBJ1-1; 7 bases align to TRBD1. The CDR3 is 14 amino acids. CDR1 is SGDLS, CDR2 YYNGEE, per germline. Losses at the gene ends were 4 bases for V and 1 base for J; bases not matched to a gene: 4. CDR3 amino acids: CASSNRDRNTEAFF. CDR3 nucleotide sequence: TGTGCCAGCAGCAACCGGGACAGGAACACTGAAGCTTTCTTT.

This chain links TRBV6-5 with TRBJ1-5; the D is unclear. In germline, CDR1 is MNHEY, CDR2 SVGAGI. Trimming stripped 4 bases from V and 9 bases from J, with 13 bases between. There are 13 residues in the CDR3. The DNA for the CDR3 is TGTGCCAGCAGTTCCCGCGGGAGAGCGCCCCAGCATTTT. Encoded protein: CASSSRGRAPQHF.

The J gene is TRBJ2-7, the V gene TRBV2, with 7 bases identical to TRBD2. The germline V gene encodes CDR1 SNHLY and CDR2 FYNNEI. The CDR3 has 14 residues. V gave up 3 bases and J gave up 0 bases; unmatched junction bases: 2. Here the CDR3 reads CASSDGLGSYEQYF. CDR3 bases: TGTGCCAGCAGTGACGGACTAGGCTCCTACGAGCAGTACTTC.

The rearrangement uses TRBV4-2 and TRBJ2-7; possible D gene TRBD1, 6 bases. Germline V gives CDR1 LGHNA, CDR2 YNFKEQ. The CDR3 spans 14 residues. V lost 3 bases and J lost 2, with 11 bases in between. DNA of the CDR3: TGTGCCAGCAGCCAGACAGGTGATGCCTACGAGCAGTACTTC. Its protein product is CASSQTGDAYEQYF.

The rearrangement joins TRBV19 to TRBJ1-3; no firm D call. CDR3 length: 13 residues. Germline CDR1 reads LNHDA; CDR2 reads SQIVND (reference sequence). CDR3 protein: CASGWSSGNTIYF. As DNA, the CDR3 is TGTGCAAGCGGCTGGAGCTCTGGAAACACCATATATTTT.

This clone was recorded only once. The chain uses TRBV27 and TRBJ2-4; possible D gene TRBD2, 5 bases. CDR3 length equals 13 residues. The V end was cut by 2 bases, the J end by 7 bases, with 9 bases between. Per germline, CDR1 MNHEY and CDR2 SMNVEV (reference sequence). CDR3 amino acids: CASSLTRTNIQYF. In DNA, the CDR3 is TGTGCCAGCAGTTTAACCAGGACTAACATTCAGTACTTC.

This clone showed up just a few times. The gene calls are TRBV27 and TRBJ1-4; 10 nucleotides match TRBD1. The CDR3 length is 12 residues. Germline CDR1 MNHEY, CDR2 SMNVEV (reference sequence). Losses at the gene ends were 11 bases for V and 8 bases for J; bases not matched to a gene: 5. The CDR3 sequence is CAAGTGEEKLFF. The CDR3 DNA reads TGTGCCGCTGGGACAGGGGAAGAAAAACTGTTTTTT.

The genes are TRBV29-1 and TRBJ2-1; possible D gene TRBD2, 6 bases. This CDR3 contains 12 residues. V lost 4 bases and J 6 bases, leaving 10 bases between the germline ends. CDR1 and CDR2 (germline): SQVTM, ANQGSEA. CDR3 bases: TGCAGCGTTGTCGGCGGGATCAATGAGCAGTTCTTC. This translates into CSVVGGINEQFF.

The rearrangement joins TRBV5-1 to TRBJ1-6, with D unclear. Germline loops: CDR1 SGHRS, CDR2 YFSETQ. This CDR3 comprises 15 residues. V gave up 4 bases and J gave up 10 bases, with 18 bases separating them. The CDR3 DNA reads TGCGCCAGCAGCCTGACGGACGCGGCGGGATCACCCCTCCACTTT. Translated, it gives CASSLTDAAGSPLHF.

This chain uses TRBV14 with TRBJ1-1; D unclear. The V gene's germline CDR1 is SGHDN and CDR2 FVKESK. Trimming shortened V by 1 base and J by 3 bases, and 15 bases separated the two germline ends. This CDR3 spans 16 amino acids. CDR3 sequence (DNA): TGTGCCAGCAGCCAAGTTATAACAGTTAAGGACACTGAAGCTTTCTTT. This gives the protein CASSQVITVKDTEAFF.

This clone was picked up one time. The chain uses TRBV7-9 and TRBJ1-1; D is uncertain. The V end was cut by 1 base, the J end by 6 bases, with 12 bases between. This CDR3 has 14 residues. Germline loops: CDR1 SEHNR, CDR2 FQNEAQ (reference sequence). CDR3 amino acids: CASSLEGGRAEAFF. The CDR3 DNA is TGTGCCAGCAGCTTAGAAGGAGGGCGAGCTGAAGCTTTCTTT.